This T cell receptor beta chain emerged from a study of T cell responses to AZD1222 COVID-19 vaccine. Findings and caveats of the study: Nearly half of spike-specific TCRs reportedly target unmutated variant regions.

Sequencing was performed with immunoSEQ multiplex PCR; in TCRdb, only in-frame clones are kept and a portion is missing. The profile covers approximately 110,000 clones, with 85% to 90% appearing a single time and 4% to 4.5% taken by the ten largest. Germline V gene sequence: CDR1 KGHSH, CDR2 LQKENI. Trimming took off 2 bases at V and 3 bases at J, with 11 bases between the two ends. The CDR3 length is 15 residues. This clone was seen once. The antigen is unknown. At the DNA level, this CDR3 is encoded by other sequences in the same sample as well. This sequence was found in an adult in good health. The rearrangement links TRBV18 to TRBJ1-5; weak D call: TRBD1 (5 bases). The sequences come from peripheral blood, collected on day 0 of AZD1222 vaccination. The CDR3 here is CASSPGAGNNQPQHF. CDR3 sequence (DNA): TGTGCCAGCTCACCAGGGGCAGGCAACAATCAGCCCCAGCATTTT. Drawing the rest from reference TRBV18 and TRBJ1-5, the complete variable domain is NAGVMQNPRHLVRRRGQEARLRCSPMKGHSHVYWYRQLPEEGLKFMVYLQKENIIDESGMPKERFSAEFPKEGPSILRIQQVVRGDSAAYFCASSPGAGNNQPQHFGDGTRLSIL.